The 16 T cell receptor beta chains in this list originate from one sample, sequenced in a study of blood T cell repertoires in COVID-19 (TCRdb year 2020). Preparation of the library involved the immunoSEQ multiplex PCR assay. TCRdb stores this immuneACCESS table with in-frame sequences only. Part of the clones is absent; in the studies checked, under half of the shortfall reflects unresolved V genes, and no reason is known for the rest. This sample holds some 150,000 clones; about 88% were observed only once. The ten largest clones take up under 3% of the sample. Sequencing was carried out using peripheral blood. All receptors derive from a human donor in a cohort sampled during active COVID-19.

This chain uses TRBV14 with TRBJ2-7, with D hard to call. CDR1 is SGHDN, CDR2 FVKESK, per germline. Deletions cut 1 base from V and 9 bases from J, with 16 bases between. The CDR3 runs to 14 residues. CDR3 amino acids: CASSQAGAASGQYF. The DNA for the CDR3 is TGTGCCAGCAGCCAAGCAGGTGCAGCCTCAGGGCAGTACTTC.

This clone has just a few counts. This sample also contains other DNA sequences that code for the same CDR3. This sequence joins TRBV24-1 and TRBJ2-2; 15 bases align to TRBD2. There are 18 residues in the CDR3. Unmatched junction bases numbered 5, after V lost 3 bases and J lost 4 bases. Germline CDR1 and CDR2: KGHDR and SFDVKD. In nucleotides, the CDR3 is TGTGCCACCAGTGATGCCGGGACTAGCGGGGGGTTCACCGGGGAGCTGTTTTTT. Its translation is CATSDAGTSGGFTGELFF.

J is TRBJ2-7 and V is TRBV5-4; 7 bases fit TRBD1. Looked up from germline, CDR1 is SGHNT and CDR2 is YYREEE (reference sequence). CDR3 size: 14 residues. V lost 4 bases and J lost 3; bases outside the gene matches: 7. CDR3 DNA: TGTGCCAGCAGCCCCGGGACAGTGATCTACGAGCAGTACTTC. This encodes CASSPGTVIYEQYF.

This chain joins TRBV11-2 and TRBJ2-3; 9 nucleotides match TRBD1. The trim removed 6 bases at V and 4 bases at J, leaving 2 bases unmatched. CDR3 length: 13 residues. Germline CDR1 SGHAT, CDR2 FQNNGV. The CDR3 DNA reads TGTGCCAGCAGTTGGACAGGGGCAGATACGCAGTATTTT. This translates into CASSWTGADTQYF.

The CDR3 coding sequence is TGTGCCAGCAGCCAAGACAGGGGGGCCTTCTACGAGCAGTACTTC. Translated, it gives CASSQDRGAFYEQYF. This rearrangement joins TRBV3-1 (or the pseudogene TRBV3-2) to TRBJ2-7, with D possibly TRBD1 on 7 matching bases. V lost 0 bases and J 3 bases, leaving 12 bases between the germline ends. The CDR3 runs 15 residues. The V gene's germline CDR1 is LGHDT and CDR2 YNNKEL (reference sequence).

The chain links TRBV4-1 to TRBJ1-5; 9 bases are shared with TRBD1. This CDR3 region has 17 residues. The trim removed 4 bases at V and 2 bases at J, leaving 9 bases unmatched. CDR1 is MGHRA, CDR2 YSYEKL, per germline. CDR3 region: CASSPGQGRGGNQPQHF. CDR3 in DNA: TGCGCCAGCAGCCCGGGACAGGGTAGGGGCGGCAATCAGCCCCAGCATTTT.

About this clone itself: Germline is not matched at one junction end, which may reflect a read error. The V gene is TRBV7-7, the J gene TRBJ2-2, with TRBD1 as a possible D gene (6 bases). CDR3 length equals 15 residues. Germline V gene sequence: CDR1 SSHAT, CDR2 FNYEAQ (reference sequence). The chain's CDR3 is CASSARTGISGELFF. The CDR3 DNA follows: TGTGCTAGCAGCGCCCGCACAGGGATATCTGGGGAGCTGTTTTTT.

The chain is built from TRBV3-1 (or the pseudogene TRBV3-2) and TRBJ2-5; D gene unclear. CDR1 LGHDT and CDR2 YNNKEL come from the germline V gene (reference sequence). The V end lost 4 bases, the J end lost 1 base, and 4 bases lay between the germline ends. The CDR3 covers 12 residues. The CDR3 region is CASSPLQETQYF. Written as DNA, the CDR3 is TGTGCCAGCAGCCCCCTCCAAGAGACCCAGTACTTC.

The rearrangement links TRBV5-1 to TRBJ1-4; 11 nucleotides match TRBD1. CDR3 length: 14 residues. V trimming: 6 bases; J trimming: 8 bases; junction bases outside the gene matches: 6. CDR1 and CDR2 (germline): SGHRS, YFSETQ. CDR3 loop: CASTLDRGREKLFF. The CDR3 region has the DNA TGCGCCAGCACTTTGGACAGGGGGCGAGAAAAACTGTTTTTT.

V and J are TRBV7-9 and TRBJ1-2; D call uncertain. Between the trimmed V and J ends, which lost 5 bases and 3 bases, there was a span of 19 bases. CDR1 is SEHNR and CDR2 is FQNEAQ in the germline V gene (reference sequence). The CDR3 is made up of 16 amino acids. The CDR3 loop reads CASSPTPSHEDYGYTF. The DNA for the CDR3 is TGTGCCAGCAGCCCGACCCCAAGCCATGAGGACTATGGCTACACCTTC.

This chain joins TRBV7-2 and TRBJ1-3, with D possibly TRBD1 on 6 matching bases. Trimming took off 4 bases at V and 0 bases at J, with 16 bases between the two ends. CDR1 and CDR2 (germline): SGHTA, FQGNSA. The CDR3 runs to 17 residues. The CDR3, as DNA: TGTGCCAGCAGCTCATCCGGGACACCTAGCTCTGGAAACACCATATATTTT. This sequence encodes CASSSSGTPSSGNTIYF. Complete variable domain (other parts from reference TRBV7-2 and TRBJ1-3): GAGVSQSPSNKVTEKGKDVELRCDPISGHTALYWYRQSLGQGLEFLIYFQGNSAPDKSGLPSDRFSAERTGGSVSTLTIQRTQQEDSAVYLCASSSSGTPSSGNTIYFGEGSWLTVV.

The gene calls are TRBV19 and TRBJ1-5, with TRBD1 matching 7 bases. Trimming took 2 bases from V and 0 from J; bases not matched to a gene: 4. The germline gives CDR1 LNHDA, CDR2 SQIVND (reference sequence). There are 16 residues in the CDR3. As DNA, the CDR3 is TGTGCCAGTAGTATAACAGGGGTCTATAGCAATCAGCCCCAGCATTTT. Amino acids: CASSITGVYSNQPQHF.

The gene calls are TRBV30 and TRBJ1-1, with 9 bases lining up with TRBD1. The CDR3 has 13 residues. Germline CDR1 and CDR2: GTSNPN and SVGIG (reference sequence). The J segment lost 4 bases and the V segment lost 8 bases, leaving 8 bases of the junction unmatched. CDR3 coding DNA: TGTGCCGGGGGACAGGGAGGCCGCACTGAAGCTTTCTTT. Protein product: CAGGQGGRTEAFF.

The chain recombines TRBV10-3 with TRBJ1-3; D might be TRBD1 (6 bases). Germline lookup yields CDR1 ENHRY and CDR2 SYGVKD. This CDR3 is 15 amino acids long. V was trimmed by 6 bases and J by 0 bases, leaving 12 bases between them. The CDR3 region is CAIRLDRSSGNTIYF. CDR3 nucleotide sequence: TGTGCCATCAGGTTAGACAGGAGCTCTGGAAACACCATATATTTT.

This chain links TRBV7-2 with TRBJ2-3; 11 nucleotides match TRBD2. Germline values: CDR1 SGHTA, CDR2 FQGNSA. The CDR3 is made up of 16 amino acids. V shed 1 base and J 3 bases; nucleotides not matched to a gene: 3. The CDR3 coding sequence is TGTGCCAGCAGCTTAGATATAGCGGGAGGGACAGATACGCAGTATTTT. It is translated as CASSLDIAGGTDTQYF.

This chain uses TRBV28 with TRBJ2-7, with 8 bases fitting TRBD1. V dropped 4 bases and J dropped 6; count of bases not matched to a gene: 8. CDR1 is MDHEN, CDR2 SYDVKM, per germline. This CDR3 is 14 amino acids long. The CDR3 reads CASSSPGQVSEQYF. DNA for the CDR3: TGTGCCAGCAGTTCACCGGGACAGGTGTCCGAGCAGTACTTC.